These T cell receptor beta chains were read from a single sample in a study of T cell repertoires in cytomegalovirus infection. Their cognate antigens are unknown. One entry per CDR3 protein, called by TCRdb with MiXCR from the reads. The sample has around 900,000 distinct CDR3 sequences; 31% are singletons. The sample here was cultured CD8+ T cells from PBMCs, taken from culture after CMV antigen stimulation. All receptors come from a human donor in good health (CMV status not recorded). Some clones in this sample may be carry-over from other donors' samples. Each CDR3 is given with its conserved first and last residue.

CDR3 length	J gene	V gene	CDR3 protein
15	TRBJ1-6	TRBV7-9	CASSLGGDYNSPLHF
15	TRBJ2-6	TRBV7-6	CASSFKGSGANVLTF
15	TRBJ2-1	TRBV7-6	CASSSSSGGKGEQFF
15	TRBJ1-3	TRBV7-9	CASSPQTGKGNTIYF
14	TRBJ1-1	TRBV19	CASSIEHGNTEAFF
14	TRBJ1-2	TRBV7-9	CASSLPVARHGYTF
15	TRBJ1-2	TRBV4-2	CASSQDLGTGDGYTF
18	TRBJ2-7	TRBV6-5	CASSYSGLASGVSYEQYF
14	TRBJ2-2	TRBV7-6	CASSPRINTGELFF
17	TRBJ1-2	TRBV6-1	CASRKRGGEARIYGYTF
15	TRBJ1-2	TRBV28	CASSSPGGWFLGYTF
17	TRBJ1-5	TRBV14	CASSQAVRKLGNQPQHF
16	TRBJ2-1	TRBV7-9	CASSLPGTHGIYEQFF
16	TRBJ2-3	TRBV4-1	CASSQGRGAQADTQYF
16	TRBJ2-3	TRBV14	CASSQGGDSTTDTQYF
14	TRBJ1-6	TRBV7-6	CASSMRDRGSPLHF
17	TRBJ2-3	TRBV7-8	CASSGVMAGGPTDTQYF
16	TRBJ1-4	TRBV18	CASSPQGQGRNEKLFF
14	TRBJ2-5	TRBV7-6	CASSLYGKGETQYF
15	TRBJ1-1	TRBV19	CASSPLTGVGTEAFF
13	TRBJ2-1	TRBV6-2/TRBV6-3	CASSRDIYNEQFF
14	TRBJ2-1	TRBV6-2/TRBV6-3	CASSSASGADEQFF
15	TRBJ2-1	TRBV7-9	CASSLGSGGFNEQFF
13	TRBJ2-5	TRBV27	CASSSDTRETQYF
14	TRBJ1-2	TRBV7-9	CASRGTRTFYGYTF
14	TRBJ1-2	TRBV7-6	CASSRGQGDYGYTF
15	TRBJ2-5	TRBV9	CASSLEGTPKETQYF
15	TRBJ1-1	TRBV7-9	CASSRSGGGTTEAFF
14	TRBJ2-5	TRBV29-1	CSATKRQMGETQYF
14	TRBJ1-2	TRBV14	CASSQDLGAYGYTF
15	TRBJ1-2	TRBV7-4	CASSGFLQGPPDYTF
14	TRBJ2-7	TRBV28	CASSFPGQGDEQYF
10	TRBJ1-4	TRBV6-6	CASWQGQLFF
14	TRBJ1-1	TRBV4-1	CASSQAPLNTEAFF
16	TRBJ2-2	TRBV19	CASSTRLAGHTGELFF
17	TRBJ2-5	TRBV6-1	CASSEVGTYFSQETQYF
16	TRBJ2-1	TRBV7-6	CASSSSSGDSYNEQFF
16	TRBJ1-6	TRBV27	CASSDLPGLNNSPLHF
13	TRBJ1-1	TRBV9	CASSAPTETEAFF
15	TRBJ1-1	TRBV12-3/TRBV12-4	CASSLVNLYNTEAFF
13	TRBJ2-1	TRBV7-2	CASSHRQFNEQFF
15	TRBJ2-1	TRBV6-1	CASSTAGLMYNEQFF
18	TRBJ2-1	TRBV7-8	CASSPLASGDGLDNEQFF
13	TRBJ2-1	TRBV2	CASIGANYNEQFF
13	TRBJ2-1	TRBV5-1	CASSLTSINEQFF
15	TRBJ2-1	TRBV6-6	CASINRVVIFDEQFF
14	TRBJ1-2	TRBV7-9	CASSATNENYGYTF
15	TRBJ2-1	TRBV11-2	CASSPTTTSYNEQFF
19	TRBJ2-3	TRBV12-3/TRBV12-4	CASSFVRETSGGFTDTQYF
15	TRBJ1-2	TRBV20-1	CSARDRGIALDGYTF
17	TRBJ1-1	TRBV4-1	CASSQLTGESGNTEAFF
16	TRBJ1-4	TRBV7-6	CASSTSGDNLGEKLFF
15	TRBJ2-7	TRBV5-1	CASSFGQGVPYEQYF
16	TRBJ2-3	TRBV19	CASSTDSALMSNTQYF
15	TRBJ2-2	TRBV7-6	CASSLENANTGELFF
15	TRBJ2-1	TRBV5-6	CASSLGTGGVDEQFF
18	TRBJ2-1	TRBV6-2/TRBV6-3	CASSKGLAGDFRGNEQFF
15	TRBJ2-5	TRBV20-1	CSARARVASEETQYF
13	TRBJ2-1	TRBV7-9	CAGSPGSYNEQFF